Shown below are 6 T cell receptor beta chains from a single sample sequenced in a study of blood T cell repertoires in COVID-19. Data came from immunoSEQ multiplex PCR; TCRdb stores just in-frame clones and leaves some out. The sample includes 85,000 to 130,000 clones, under 85% of them seen just once. The sample consisted of peripheral blood. The receptors were sampled from a woman aged 60 to 75 with acute or convalescent COVID-19.

The chain links TRBV2 to TRBJ2-3; TRBD2 agrees at 8 bases. Germline CDR1 and CDR2: SNHLY and FYNNEI. This CDR3 contains 16 residues. V shed 0 bases and J 3 bases; nucleotides not matched to a gene: 5. This CDR3 is CASSEAQVAGTDTQYF. The CDR3 DNA follows: TGTGCCAGCAGTGAAGCGCAGGTAGCGGGAACAGATACGCAGTATTTT.

The chain links TRBV3-1 (or the pseudogene TRBV3-2) to TRBJ1-1; D possibly corresponds to TRBD1 (6 bases). The CDR3 is 15 residues long. Germline V CDR1 and CDR2: LGHDT, YNNKEL (reference sequence). V lost 4 bases, J lost 4 bases, and 16 bases lay in between. CDR3 in DNA: TGTGCCAGCAGCCCCCGGATCTTAGGGGGCACTGAAGCTTTCTTT. As protein: CASSPRILGGTEAFF.

V usage is TRBV19 and J usage is TRBJ2-7; 8 nucleotides agree with TRBD2. V shed 3 bases, J shed 1 base, and the junction held 5 bases outside the gene matches. CDR1 is LNHDA, CDR2 SQIVND, per germline (reference sequence). This CDR3 region has 15 residues. This chain's CDR3 is CASSIIAGGSYEQYF. DNA of the CDR3: TGTGCCAGTAGTATTATTGCGGGAGGATCCTACGAGCAGTACTTC.

This clone appeared a single time. V is TRBV5-4 and J is TRBJ2-7; TRBD1 agrees at 7 bases. CDR1 and CDR2 from the germline V gene are SGHNT and YYREEE (reference sequence). CDR3 length: 13 amino acids. V lost 4 bases and J lost 3; bases outside the gene matches: 4. CDR3 amino acids: CASSLGTVYEQYF. Here the CDR3 DNA reads TGTGCCAGCAGCCTAGGGACAGTCTACGAGCAGTACTTC.

V usage is TRBV7-9 and J usage is TRBJ1-6, with D possibly TRBD1 on 6 matching bases. CDR3 length equals 15 residues. CDR1 and CDR2 (germline): SEHNR, FQNEAQ (reference sequence). The V end was cut by 1 base, the J end by 7 bases, with 11 bases between. CDR3 in amino acids: CASSLVTGGNSPLHF. In DNA, the CDR3 is TGTGCCAGCAGCTTAGTGACAGGCGGGAATTCACCCCTCCACTTT.

CDR3 amino acids: CASKQGGVVDTEAFF. The CDR3 coding sequence is TGCGCCAGCAAACAGGGGGGCGTGGTGGACACTGAAGCTTTCTTT. The V gene is TRBV5-1, the J gene TRBJ1-1; TRBD1 matches 8 bases. Per the germline V gene, CDR1 is SGHRS and CDR2 is YFSETQ. CDR3 length equals 15 residues. V was pared by 6 bases and J by 3 bases, with 10 bases of the junction left unmatched. Combining the CDR3 with reference TRBV5-1 and TRBJ1-1 gives the whole variable domain KAGVTQTPRYLIKTRGQQVTLSCSPISGHRSVSWYQQTPGQGLQFLFEYFSETQRNKGNFPGRFSGRQFSNSRSEMNVSTLELGDSALYLCASKQGGVVDTEAFFGQGTRLTVV.